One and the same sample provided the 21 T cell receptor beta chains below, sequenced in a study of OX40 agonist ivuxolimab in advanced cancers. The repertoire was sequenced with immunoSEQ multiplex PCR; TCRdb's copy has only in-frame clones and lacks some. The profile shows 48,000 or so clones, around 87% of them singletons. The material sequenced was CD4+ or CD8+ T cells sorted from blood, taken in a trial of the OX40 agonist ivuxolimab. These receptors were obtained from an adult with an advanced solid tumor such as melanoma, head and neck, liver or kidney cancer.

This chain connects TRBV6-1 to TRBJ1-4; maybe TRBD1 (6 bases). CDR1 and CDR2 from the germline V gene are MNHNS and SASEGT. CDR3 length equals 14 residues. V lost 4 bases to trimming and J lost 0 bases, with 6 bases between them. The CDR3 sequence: CASSGQATNEKLFF. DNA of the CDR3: TGTGCCAGCAGTGGACAGGCAACTAATGAAAAACTGTTTTTT.

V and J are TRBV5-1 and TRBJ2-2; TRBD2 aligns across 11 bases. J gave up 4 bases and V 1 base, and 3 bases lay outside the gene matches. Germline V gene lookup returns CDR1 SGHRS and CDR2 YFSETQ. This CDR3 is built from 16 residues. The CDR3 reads CASSLRLAGGTGELFF. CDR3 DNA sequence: TGCGCCAGCAGCTTGCGGCTAGCGGGGGGCACCGGGGAGCTGTTTTTT.

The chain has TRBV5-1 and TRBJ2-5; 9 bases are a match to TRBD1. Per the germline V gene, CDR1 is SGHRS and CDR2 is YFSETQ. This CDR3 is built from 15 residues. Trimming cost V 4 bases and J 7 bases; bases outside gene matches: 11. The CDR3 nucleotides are TGCGCCAGCAGCGGACTACAGGGGGCGGGCGGGACCCAGTACTTC. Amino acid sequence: CASSGLQGAGGTQYF.

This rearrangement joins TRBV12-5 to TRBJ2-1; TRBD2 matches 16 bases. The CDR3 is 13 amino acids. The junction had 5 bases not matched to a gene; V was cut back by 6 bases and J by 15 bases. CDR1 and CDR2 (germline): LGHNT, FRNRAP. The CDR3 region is CASGGTSGREVFF. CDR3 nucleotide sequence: TGTGCTAGTGGGGGGACTAGCGGGAGGGAGGTGTTCTTC.

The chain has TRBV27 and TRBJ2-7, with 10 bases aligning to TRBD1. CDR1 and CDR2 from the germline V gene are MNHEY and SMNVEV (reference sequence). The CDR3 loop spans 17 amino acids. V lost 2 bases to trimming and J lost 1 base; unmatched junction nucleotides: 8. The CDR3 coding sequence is TGTGCCAGCAGTTTAAATCCGCCGGGACAGGGGTCCTACGAGCAGTACTTC. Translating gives CASSLNPPGQGSYEQYF.

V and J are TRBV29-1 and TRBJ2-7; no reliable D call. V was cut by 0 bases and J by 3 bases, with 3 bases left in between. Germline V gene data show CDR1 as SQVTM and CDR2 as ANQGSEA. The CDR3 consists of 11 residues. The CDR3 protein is CSVEDRYEQYF. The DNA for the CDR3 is TGCAGCGTTGAAGATCGCTACGAGCAGTACTTC.

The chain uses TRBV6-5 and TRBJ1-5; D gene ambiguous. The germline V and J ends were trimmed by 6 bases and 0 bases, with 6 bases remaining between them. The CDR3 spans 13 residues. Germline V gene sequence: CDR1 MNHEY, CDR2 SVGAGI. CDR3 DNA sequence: TGTGCCAGCAGAGATAATAGCAATCAGCCCCAGCATTTT. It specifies CASRDNSNQPQHF.

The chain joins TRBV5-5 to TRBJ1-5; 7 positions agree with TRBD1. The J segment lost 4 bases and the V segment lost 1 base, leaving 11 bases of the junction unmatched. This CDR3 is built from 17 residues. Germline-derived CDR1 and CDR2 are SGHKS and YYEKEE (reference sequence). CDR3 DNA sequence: TGTGCCAGCAGCTTGCTTGGGCGGACAGGACATAATCAGCCCCAGCATTTT. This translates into CASSLLGRTGHNQPQHF.

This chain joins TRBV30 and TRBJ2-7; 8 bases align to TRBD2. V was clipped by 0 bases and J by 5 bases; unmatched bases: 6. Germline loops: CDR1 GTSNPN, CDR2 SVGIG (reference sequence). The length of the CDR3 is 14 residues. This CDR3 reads CAWSVSGGRNEQYF. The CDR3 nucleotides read TGTGCCTGGAGTGTCAGCGGGGGTCGAAACGAGCAGTACTTC.

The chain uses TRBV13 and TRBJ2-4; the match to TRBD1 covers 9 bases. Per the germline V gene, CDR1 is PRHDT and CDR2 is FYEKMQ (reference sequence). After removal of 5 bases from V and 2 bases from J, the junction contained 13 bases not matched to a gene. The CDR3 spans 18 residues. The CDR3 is CASSLAPGQGGTKNIQYF. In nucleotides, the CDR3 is TGTGCCAGCAGCCTCGCCCCGGGACAGGGAGGGACCAAAAACATTCAGTACTTC.

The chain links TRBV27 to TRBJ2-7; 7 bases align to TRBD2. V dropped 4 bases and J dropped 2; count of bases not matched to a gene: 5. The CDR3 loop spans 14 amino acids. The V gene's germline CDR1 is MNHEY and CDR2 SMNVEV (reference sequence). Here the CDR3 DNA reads TGTGCCAGCAGTTACCGGGGGGTTGCCTACGAGCAGTACTTC. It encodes CASSYRGVAYEQYF.

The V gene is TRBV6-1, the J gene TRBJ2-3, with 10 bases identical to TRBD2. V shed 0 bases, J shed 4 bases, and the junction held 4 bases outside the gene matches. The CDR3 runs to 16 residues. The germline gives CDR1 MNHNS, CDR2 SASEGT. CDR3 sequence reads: CASSEASGGAADTQYF. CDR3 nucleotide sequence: TGTGCCAGCAGTGAAGCGAGCGGGGGGGCGGCAGATACGCAGTATTTT.

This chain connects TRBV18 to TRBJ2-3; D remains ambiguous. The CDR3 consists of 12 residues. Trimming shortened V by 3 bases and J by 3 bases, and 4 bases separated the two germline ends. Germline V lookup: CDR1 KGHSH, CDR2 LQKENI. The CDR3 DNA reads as TGTGCCAGCTCACCTGGGACAGATACGCAGTATTTT. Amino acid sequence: CASSPGTDTQYF.

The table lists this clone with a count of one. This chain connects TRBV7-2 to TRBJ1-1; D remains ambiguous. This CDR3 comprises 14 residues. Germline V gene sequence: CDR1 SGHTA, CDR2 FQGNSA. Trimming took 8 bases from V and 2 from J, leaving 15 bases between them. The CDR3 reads CASSGPPANTEAFF. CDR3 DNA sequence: TGTGCCAGCTCTGGGCCCCCCGCCAACACTGAAGCTTTCTTT.

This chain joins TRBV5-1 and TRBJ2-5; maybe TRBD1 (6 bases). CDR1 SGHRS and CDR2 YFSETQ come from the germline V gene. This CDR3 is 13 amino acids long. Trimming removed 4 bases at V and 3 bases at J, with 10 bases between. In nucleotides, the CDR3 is TGCGCCAGCAGCGGGGCAGGGGAAGAGACCCAGTACTTC. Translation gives CASSGAGEETQYF.

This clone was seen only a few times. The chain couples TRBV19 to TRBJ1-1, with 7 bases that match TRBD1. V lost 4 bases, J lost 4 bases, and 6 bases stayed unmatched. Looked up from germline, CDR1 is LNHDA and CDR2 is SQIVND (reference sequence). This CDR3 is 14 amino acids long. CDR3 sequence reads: CASSRGQTLTEAFF. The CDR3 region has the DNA TGTGCCAGTAGTAGGGGACAGACTCTCACTGAAGCTTTCTTT.

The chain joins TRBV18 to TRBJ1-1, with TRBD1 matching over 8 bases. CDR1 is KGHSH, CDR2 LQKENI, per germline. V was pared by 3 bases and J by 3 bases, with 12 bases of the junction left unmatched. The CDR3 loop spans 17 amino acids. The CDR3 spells CASSPGQGAFIDTEAFF. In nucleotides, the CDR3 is TGTGCCAGCTCACCGGGGCAGGGGGCATTCATTGACACTGAAGCTTTCTTT.

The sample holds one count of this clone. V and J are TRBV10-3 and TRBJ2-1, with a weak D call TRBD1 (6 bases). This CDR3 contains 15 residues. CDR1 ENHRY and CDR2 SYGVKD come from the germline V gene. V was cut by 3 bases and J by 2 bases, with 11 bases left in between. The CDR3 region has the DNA TGTGCCATCAGTGACGCAGGGGCCGCCTACAATGAGCAGTTCTTC. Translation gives CAISDAGAAYNEQFF.

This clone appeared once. The CDR3 spells CSVEEVAGQPQHF. DNA of the CDR3: TGCAGCGTTGAAGAGGTCGCGGGACAGCCCCAGCATTTT. J is TRBJ1-5 and V is TRBV29-1, with D hard to call. The CDR3 runs to 13 residues. The V end was cut by 0 bases, the J end by 7 bases, with 10 bases between. Germline V gene data show CDR1 as SQVTM and CDR2 as ANQGSEA. The complete variable domain, with remaining parts taken from reference TRBV29-1 and TRBJ1-5, reads SAVISQKPSRDICQRGTSLTIQCQVDSQVTMMFWYRQQPGQSLTLIATANQGSEATYESGFVIDKFPISRPNLTFSTLTVSNMSPEDSSIYLCSVEEVAGQPQHFGDGTRLSIL.

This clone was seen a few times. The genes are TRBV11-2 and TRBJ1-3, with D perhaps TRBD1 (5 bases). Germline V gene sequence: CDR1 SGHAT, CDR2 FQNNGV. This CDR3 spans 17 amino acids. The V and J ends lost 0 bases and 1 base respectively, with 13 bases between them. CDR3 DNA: TGTGCCAGCAGCTTAGATAGGCGGGGACTTTCTGGAAACACCATATATTTT. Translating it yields CASSLDRRGLSGNTIYF.

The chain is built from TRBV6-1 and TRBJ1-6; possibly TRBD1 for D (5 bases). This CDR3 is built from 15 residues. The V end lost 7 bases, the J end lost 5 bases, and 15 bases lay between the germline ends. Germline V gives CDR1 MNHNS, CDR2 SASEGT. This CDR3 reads CASTPFREDNSPLHF. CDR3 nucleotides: TGTGCCAGCACCCCCTTCAGGGAAGATAATTCACCCCTCCACTTT.